These 10 T cell receptor beta chains were sequenced from one sample in a study of blood T cell repertoires in COVID-19. The data were produced by immunoSEQ multiplex PCR, yet TCRdb's version contains in-frame clones alone and is incomplete. The table has 70,000 or so clones, 65% to 85% seen once. Sequences were obtained from peripheral blood. The receptor source for this set is a man aged 60 to 69 with COVID-19, enrolled during active disease.

The chain uses TRBV12-3 or TRBV12-4 and TRBJ1-4; D not resolved. V gave up 3 bases and J gave up 5 bases, with 7 bases separating them. The CDR3 runs 13 residues. Here the CDR3 DNA reads TGTGCCAGCAGTTTTCGCGGAAATGAAAAACTGTTTTTT. Encoded protein: CASSFRGNEKLFF.

J is TRBJ1-5 and V is TRBV10-3; 9 bases are a match to TRBD1. The CDR3 is 14 amino acids. The ends lost 8 bases at V and 0 bases at J; junction bases unmatched: 2. Germline V lookup: CDR1 ENHRY, CDR2 SYGVKD. CDR3 in amino acids: CAIGTGNSNQPQHF. CDR3 in DNA: TGTGCCATCGGGACAGGGAATAGCAATCAGCCCCAGCATTTT.

The J gene is TRBJ1-1, the V gene TRBV9; TRBD1 is a possible D gene (5 bases). In germline, CDR1 is SGDLS, CDR2 YYNGEE. CDR3 length: 14 residues. Trimming shortened V by 3 bases and J by 5 bases, and 14 bases separated the two germline ends. CDR3 residues: CASSGDWRGTEAFF. As DNA, the CDR3 is TGTGCCAGCAGCGGGGATTGGCGGGGGACTGAAGCTTTCTTT.

This rearrangement joins TRBV6-5 to TRBJ1-2, with no clear D. Germline CDR1 reads MNHEY; CDR2 reads SVGAGI. This CDR3 comprises 14 residues. V was pared by 6 bases and J by 2 bases, with 13 bases between. The CDR3 DNA reads TGTGCCAGCAGCCAACAGCCGCCGAACTATGGCTACACCTTC. It specifies CASSQQPPNYGYTF.

This rearrangement joins TRBV5-4 to TRBJ2-2, with a weak D call TRBD2 (5 bases). CDR3 length: 17 residues. Between the trimmed V and J ends, which lost 0 bases and 4 bases, there was a span of 16 bases. Germline V gene sequence: CDR1 SGHNT, CDR2 YYREEE (reference sequence). The CDR3 protein is CASSLEGAQMSTGELFF. CDR3 nucleotides: TGTGCCAGCAGCTTGGAGGGAGCACAGATGTCCACCGGGGAGCTGTTTTTT.

The chain is built from TRBV2 and TRBJ2-1; 8 bases line up with TRBD2. The CDR3 is made up of 16 amino acids. J was trimmed by 0 bases and V by 0 bases; bases with no gene match: 1. Germline CDR1 SNHLY, CDR2 FYNNEI. This CDR3 is CASSEAGLDSYNEQFF. CDR3 bases: TGTGCCAGCAGTGAAGCGGGACTAGACTCCTACAATGAGCAGTTCTTC. Variable domain in full (rest from reference TRBV2 and TRBJ2-1): EPEVTQTPSHQVTQMGQEVILRCVPISNHLYFYWYRQILGQKVEFLVSFYNNEISEKSEIFDDQFSVERPDGSNFTLKIRSTKLEDSAMYFCASSEAGLDSYNEQFFGPGTRLTVL.

The J gene is TRBJ1-2, the V gene TRBV6-5; TRBD1 matches 7 bases. The CDR3 sequence is 15 residues long. V shed 1 base and J 6 bases; nucleotides not matched to a gene: 8. The germline CDR1 and CDR2 sequences are MNHEY and SVGAGI. Here the CDR3 DNA reads TGTGCCAGCAGTTACTTGACAGGGATGGGGAATGGCTACACCTTC. Its translation is CASSYLTGMGNGYTF.

The CDR3, as DNA: TGTGCCAGCAGCCGTCAGGGTGGGGACACTGAAGCTTTCTTT. Its translation is CASSRQGGDTEAFF. The gene calls are TRBV5-4 and TRBJ1-1, with a weak D call TRBD1 (5 bases). V lost 4 bases, J lost 3 bases, and 13 bases lay in between. The V gene's germline CDR1 is SGHNT and CDR2 YYREEE (reference sequence). This CDR3 comprises 14 residues.

The rearrangement links TRBV21-1 to TRBJ2-1; the DNA was not compared with TRBD1, the D call given in the table. TRBV21-1 is an annotated pseudogene. The CDR3 is 13 residues long. CDR3 sequence reads: CASSTRQGDEQFF. As DNA, the CDR3 is TGTGCCAGCAGCACCAGACAGGGGGATGAGCAGTTCTTC.

The rearrangement links TRBV30 to TRBJ2-7; a weak D match, TRBD2 (6 bases). The CDR3 totals 14 residues. Trimming removed 6 bases from V and 6 bases from J, with 21 bases in between. Germline CDR1 GTSNPN, CDR2 SVGIG (reference sequence). In DNA, the CDR3 is TGTGCCTGTCGAGCCGGGAGTAGGGGTCGCGAGCAGTACTTC. It yields the protein CACRAGSRGREQYF.